This record looks at one T cell receptor beta chain sequence and its context. Its specificity is unknown. This record comes from a study of graft-versus-host responses after intestinal transplantation. Turning to the study itself: Anti-thymocyte globulin induction preceded approximately three years of tacrolimus and steroid maintenance in all recipients. Study results and caveats: GvH clones were found in recipient marrow; some appeared first in ileum or blood. Early after transplant, HvG declines were associated with peak levels of circulating GvH clones. Allograft graft-versus-host to host-versus-graft clonal ratios ran high in patients with graft-donor T cell macrochimerism.

Sequenced by immunoSEQ multiplex PCR; TCRdb stores in-frame clones only, minus some. The sample records 9,000 to 10,000 clones, approximately 86% being singletons. Researchers processed graft tissue to release intraepithelial and lamina propria lymphocytes. Unmatched junction bases numbered 16, after V lost 3 bases and J lost 7 bases. The CDR3 has 17 residues. CDR1 and CDR2 (germline): LNHNV, YYDKDF (reference sequence). The chain joins TRBV15 to TRBJ2-5; TRBD2 aligns across 8 bases. This specimen consisted of ileum tissue, obtained around 25 months after intestinal transplantation. The sequence derives from a human patient who received an intestinal transplant, so some T cells may come from the graft donor. The CDR3 coding sequence is TGTGCCACCAGCAGCGCCCTTTCCCAAGCGGGGGTGGGGACCCAGTACTTC. Translated: CATSSALSQAGVGTQYF.